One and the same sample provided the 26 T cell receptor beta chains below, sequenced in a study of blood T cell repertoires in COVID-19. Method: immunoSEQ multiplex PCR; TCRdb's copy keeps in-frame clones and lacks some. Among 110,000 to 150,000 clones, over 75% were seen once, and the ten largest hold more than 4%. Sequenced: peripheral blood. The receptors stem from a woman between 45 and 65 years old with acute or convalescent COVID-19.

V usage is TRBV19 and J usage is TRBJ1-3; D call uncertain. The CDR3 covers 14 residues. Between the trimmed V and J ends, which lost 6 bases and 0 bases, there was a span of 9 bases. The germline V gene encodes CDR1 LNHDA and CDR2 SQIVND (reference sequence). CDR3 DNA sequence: TGTGCCAGTAGGGCAGTCAGCTCTGGAAACACCATATATTTT. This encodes CASRAVSSGNTIYF.

The CDR3 here is CASSVQGDSNQPQHF. In DNA, the CDR3 is TGTGCCAGTAGTGTACAGGGAGATAGCAATCAGCCCCAGCATTTT. The J gene is TRBJ1-5, the V gene TRBV19; a possible D gene is TRBD1 (6 bases). V lost 5 bases, J lost 0 bases, and 11 bases lay in between. CDR3 length: 15 amino acids. Germline CDR1 and CDR2: LNHDA and SQIVND (reference sequence).

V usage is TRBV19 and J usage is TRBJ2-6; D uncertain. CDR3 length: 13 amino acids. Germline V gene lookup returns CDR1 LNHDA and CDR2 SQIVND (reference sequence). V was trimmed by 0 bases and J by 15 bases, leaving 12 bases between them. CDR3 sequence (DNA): TGTGCCAGTAGTATAGACCGAAACGGAGCCCTGACTTTC. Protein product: CASSIDRNGALTF.

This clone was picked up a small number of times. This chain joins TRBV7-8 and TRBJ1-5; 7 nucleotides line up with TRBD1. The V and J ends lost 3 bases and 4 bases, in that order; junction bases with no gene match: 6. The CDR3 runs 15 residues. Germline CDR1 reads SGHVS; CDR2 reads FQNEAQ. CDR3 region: CASSLDGTANQPQHF. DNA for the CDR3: TGTGCCAGCAGCTTGGACGGGACAGCGAATCAGCCCCAGCATTTT.

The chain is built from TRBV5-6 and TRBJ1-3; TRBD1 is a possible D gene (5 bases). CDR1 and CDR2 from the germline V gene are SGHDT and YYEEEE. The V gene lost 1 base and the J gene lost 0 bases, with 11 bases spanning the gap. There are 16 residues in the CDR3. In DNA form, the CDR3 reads TGTGCCAGCAGCTTGCAGGGAAACCCCTCTGGAAACACCATATATTTT. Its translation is CASSLQGNPSGNTIYF.

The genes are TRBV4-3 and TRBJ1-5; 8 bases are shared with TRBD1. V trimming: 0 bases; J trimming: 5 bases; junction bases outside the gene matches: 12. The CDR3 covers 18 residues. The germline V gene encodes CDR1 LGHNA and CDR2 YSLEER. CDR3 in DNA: TGCGCCAGCAGCCAAGATATAGGGGCAGGGGGCACCTATCAGCCCCAGCATTTT. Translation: CASSQDIGAGGTYQPQHF.

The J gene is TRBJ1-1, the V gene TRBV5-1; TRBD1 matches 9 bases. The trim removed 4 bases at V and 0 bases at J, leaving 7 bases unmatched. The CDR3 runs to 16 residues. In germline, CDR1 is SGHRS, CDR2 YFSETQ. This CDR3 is CASSGQGRGMNTEAFF. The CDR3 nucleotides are TGCGCCAGCAGCGGACAGGGGAGGGGAATGAACACTGAAGCTTTCTTT. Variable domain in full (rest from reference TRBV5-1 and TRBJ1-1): KAGVTQTPRYLIKTRGQQVTLSCSPISGHRSVSWYQQTPGQGLQFLFEYFSETQRNKGNFPGRFSGRQFSNSRSEMNVSTLELGDSALYLCASSGQGRGMNTEAFFGQGTRLTVV.

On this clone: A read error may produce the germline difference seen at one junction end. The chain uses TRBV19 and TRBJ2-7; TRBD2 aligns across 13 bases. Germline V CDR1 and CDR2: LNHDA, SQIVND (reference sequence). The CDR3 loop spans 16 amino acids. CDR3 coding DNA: TGTGCCAGTAGCATAGGGACTAGCGGGGCTTCCTACGAGCAGTACTTC. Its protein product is CASSIGTSGASYEQYF.

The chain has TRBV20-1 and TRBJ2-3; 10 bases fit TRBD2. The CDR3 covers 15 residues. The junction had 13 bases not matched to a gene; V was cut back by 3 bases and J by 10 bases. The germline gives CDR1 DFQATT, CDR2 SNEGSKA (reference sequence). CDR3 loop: CSASQSSGGLSPQYF. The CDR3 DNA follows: TGCAGTGCTAGTCAGTCTAGCGGGGGATTGTCTCCGCAGTATTTT.

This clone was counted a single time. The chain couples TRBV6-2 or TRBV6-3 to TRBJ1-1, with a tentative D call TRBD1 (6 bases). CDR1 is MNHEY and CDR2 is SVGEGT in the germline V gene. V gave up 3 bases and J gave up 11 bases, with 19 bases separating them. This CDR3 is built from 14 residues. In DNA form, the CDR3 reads TGTGCCAGCAGTTATAGTTCGACGAATAGGGGGGCTTTCTTT. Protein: CASSYSSTNRGAFF.

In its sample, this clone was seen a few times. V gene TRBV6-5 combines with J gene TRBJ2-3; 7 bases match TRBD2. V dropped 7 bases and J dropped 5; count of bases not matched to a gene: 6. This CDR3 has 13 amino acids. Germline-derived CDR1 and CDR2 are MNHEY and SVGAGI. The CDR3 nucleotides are TGTGCCAGCAAGGGGCTAGCGGTAGATACGCAGTATTTT. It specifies CASKGLAVDTQYF.

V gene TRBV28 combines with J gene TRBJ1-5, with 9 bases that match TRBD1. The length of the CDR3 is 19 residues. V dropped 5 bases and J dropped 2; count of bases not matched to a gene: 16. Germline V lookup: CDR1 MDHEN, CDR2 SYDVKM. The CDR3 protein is CASSLNERQGESRNQPQHF. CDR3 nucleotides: TGTGCCAGCAGTCTGAACGAAAGACAGGGGGAATCCCGCAATCAGCCCCAGCATTTT.

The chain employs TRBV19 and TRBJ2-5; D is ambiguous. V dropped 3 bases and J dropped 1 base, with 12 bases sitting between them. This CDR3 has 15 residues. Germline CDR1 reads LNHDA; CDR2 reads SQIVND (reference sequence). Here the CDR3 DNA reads TGTGCCAGTAGTATCGCGGTCACAACCCAAGAGACCCAGTACTTC. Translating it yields CASSIAVTTQETQYF.

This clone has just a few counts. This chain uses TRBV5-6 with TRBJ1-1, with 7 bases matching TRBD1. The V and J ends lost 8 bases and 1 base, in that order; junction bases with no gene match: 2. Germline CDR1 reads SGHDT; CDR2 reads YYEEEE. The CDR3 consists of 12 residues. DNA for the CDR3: TGTGCCAGGGGGACAGAGAACACTGAAGCTTTCTTT. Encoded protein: CARGTENTEAFF. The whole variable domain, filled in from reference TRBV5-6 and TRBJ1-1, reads DAGVTQSPTHLIKTRGQQVTLRCSPKSGHDTVSWYQQALGQGPQFIFQYYEEEERQRGNFPDRFSGHQFPNYSSELNVNALLLGDSALYLCARGTENTEAFFGQGTRLTVV.

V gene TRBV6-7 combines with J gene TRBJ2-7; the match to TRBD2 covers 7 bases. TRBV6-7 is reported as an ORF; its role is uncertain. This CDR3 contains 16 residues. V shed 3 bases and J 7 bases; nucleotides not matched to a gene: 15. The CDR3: CASSYDSSGTGGEQYF. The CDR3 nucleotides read TGTGCCAGCAGTTATGATTCCTCCGGGACCGGGGGGGAGCAGTACTTC.

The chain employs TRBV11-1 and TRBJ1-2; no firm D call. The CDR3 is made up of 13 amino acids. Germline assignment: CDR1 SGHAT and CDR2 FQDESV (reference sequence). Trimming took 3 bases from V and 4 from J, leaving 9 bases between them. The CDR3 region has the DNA TGTGCCAGCAGCTTGAGCTCAGGCTATGGCTACACCTTC. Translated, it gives CASSLSSGYGYTF.

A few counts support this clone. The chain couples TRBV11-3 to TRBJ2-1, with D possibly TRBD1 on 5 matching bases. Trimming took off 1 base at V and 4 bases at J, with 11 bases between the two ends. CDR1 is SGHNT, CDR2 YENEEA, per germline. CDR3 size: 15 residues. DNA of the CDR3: TGTGCCAGCAGCTTAGCCCAGGGCCCTTACAATGAGCAGTTCTTC. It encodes CASSLAQGPYNEQFF.

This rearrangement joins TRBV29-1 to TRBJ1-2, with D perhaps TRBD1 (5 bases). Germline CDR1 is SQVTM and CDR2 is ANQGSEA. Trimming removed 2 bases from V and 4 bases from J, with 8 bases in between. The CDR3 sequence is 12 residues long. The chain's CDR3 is CSVEWGGYGYTF. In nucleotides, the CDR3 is TGCAGCGTTGAATGGGGCGGCTATGGCTACACCTTC.

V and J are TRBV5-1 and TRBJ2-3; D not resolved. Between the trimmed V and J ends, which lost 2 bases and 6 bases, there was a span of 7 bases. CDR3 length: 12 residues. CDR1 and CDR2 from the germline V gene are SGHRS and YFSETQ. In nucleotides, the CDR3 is TGCGCCAGCAGCTTAGTCGGGGATACGCAGTATTTT. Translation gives CASSLVGDTQYF.

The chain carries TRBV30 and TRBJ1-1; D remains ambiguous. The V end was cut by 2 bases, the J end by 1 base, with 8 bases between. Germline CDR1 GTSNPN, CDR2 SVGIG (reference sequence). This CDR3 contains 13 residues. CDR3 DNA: TGTGCCTGGAGTATTGGAGGGAACACTGAAGCTTTCTTT. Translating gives CAWSIGGNTEAFF.

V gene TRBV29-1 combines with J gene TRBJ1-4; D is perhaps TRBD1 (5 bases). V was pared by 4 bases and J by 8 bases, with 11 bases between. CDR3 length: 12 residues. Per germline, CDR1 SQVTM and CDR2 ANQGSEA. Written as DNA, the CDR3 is TGCAGCGTTGTTTCCAGGGAAGAAAAACTGTTTTTT. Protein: CSVVSREEKLFF. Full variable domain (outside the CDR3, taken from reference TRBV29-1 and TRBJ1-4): SAVISQKPSRDICQRGTSLTIQCQVDSQVTMMFWYRQQPGQSLTLIATANQGSEATYESGFVIDKFPISRPNLTFSTLTVSNMSPEDSSIYLCSVVSREEKLFFGSGTQLSVL.

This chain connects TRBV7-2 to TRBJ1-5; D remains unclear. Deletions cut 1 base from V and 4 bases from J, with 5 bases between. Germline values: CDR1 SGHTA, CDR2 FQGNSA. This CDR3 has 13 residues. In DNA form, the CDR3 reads TGTGCCAGCAGCTTAGTCGTAAATCAGCCCCAGCATTTT. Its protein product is CASSLVVNQPQHF.

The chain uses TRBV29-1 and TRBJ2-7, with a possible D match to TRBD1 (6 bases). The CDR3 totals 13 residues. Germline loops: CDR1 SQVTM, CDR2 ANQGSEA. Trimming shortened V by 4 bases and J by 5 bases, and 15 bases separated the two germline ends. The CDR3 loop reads CSVVEGGPHEQYF. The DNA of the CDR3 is TGCAGCGTTGTAGAAGGGGGTCCCCACGAGCAGTACTTC.

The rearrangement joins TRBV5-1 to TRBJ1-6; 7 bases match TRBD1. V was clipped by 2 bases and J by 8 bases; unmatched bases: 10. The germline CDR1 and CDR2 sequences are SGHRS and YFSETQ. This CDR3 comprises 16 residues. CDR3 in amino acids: CASSFSDRDRDSPLHF. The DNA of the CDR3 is TGCGCCAGCAGCTTTTCGGACCGGGACAGAGATTCACCCCTCCACTTT.

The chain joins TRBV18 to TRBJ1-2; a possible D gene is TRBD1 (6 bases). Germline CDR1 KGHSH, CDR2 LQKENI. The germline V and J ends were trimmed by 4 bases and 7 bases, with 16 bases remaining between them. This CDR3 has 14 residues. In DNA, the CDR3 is TGTGCCAGCTCACTAGACAGGACCGCTAGTGGCTACACCTTC. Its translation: CASSLDRTASGYTF.

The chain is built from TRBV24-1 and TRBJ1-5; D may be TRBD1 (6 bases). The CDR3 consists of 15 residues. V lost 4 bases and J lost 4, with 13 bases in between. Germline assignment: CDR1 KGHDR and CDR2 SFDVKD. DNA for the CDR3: TGTGCCACCAGTGAGACCGGGACACTTAATCAGCCCCAGCATTTT. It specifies CATSETGTLNQPQHF.